Presented here are 30 T cell receptor beta chains from one specimen sequenced in a study of cytomegalovirus exposure and HLA in healthy donors. Amplification used 60 Vbeta primers and 13 Jbeta primers. Sequencing was performed with immunoSEQ multiplex PCR; in TCRdb, only in-frame clones are kept and a portion is missing. The repertoire shows tens of thousands of clones; the top ten hold approximately 2.1%. Sequencing was done on a sample of PBMCs. The receptor set was obtained from a female donor in good health and CMV-seronegative.

The chain recombines TRBV11-3 with TRBJ1-1; D possibly corresponds to TRBD1 (6 bases). The germline V gene encodes CDR1 SGHNT and CDR2 YENEEA. The ends were cut back, 4 bases at V and 11 bases at J, with 14 bases in the middle. There are 12 residues in the CDR3. The CDR3 spells CASSSNRVDAFF. Written as DNA, the CDR3 is TGTGCCAGCAGCTCTAACAGGGTGGATGCTTTCTTT.

The rearrangement joins TRBV7-3 to TRBJ2-2, with a weak D call TRBD2 (5 bases). The CDR3 has 16 amino acids. Trimming left V 1 base short and J 4 bases short, with 13 bases between. Germline loops: CDR1 SGHTA, CDR2 FQGTGA. CDR3 in DNA: TGTGCCAGCAGCTTAAGGGGAGAGGGTGTCACCGGGGAGCTGTTTTTT. Encoded protein: CASSLRGEGVTGELFF.

The CDR3: CASSWGLSTDTQYF. The CDR3 region has the DNA TGTGCCAGCAGCTGGGGGCTTAGCACAGATACGCAGTATTTT. V gene TRBV7-8 combines with J gene TRBJ2-3; D is possibly TRBD1 (6 bases). There are 14 residues in the CDR3. Germline lookup yields CDR1 SGHVS and CDR2 FQNEAQ. Trimming removed 4 bases at V and 0 bases at J, with 8 bases between.

V is TRBV4-3 and J is TRBJ2-1, with TRBD2 matching over 12 bases. After removal of 4 bases from V and 5 bases from J, the junction contained 9 bases not matched to a gene. Germline assignment: CDR1 LGHNA and CDR2 YSLEER. This CDR3 region has 17 residues. CDR3 bases: TGCGCCAGCAGCCCAGACCCCCTAGCGGGGGGGGACAATGAGCAGTTCTTC. Protein product: CASSPDPLAGGDNEQFF.

V gene TRBV5-6 combines with J gene TRBJ1-5; D perhaps matches TRBD1 (6 bases). CDR1 SGHDT and CDR2 YYEEEE come from the germline V gene. V was cut by 5 bases and J by 1 base, with 16 bases left in between. The CDR3 runs to 16 residues. Written as DNA, the CDR3 is TGTGCCAGCAGTCGACTCACAGGGACGAGCAATCAGCCCCAGCATTTT. This sequence encodes CASSRLTGTSNQPQHF.

The J gene is TRBJ2-1, the V gene TRBV4-1; TRBD2 agrees at 13 bases. In germline, CDR1 is MGHRA, CDR2 YSYEKL. The CDR3 covers 16 residues. Unmatched junction bases numbered 12, after V lost 4 bases and J lost 12 bases. As DNA, the CDR3 is TGCGCCAGCAGCCGCTCACTAGCGGGAGGGCCTGAAGGGCAGTTCTTC. This sequence encodes CASSRSLAGGPEGQFF.

CDR3 DNA sequence: TGCGCCAGCAGTGAACCGCGGGACCGGGGCACTGAAGCTTTCTTT. This sequence encodes CASSEPRDRGTEAFF. This rearrangement joins TRBV10-2 to TRBJ1-1, with D tentatively TRBD1 (5 bases). This CDR3 is built from 15 residues. Germline CDR1 and CDR2: WSHSY and SAAADI. Trimming removed 3 bases from V and 4 bases from J, with 15 bases in between.

The V gene is TRBV5-1, the J gene TRBJ1-1, with 9 bases identical to TRBD1. The CDR3 runs 14 residues. CDR1 and CDR2 (germline): SGHRS, YFSETQ. Trimming removed 0 bases from V and 6 bases from J; junction bases left unmatched: 3. The CDR3 DNA reads as TGCGCCAGCAGCTTGGGGACAGGGGTGTCTGAAGCTTTCTTT. Translating it yields CASSLGTGVSEAFF.

The chain is built from TRBV18 and TRBJ2-5; D is possibly TRBD2 (5 bases). Germline lookup yields CDR1 KGHSH and CDR2 LQKENI. Trimming removed 0 bases at V and 5 bases at J, with 16 bases between. There are 16 residues in the CDR3. The CDR3 nucleotides read TGTGCCAGCTCACCACCTAATGGGAGAGGTCGTGAGACCCAGTACTTC. Its translation is CASSPPNGRGRETQYF.

The chain recombines TRBV13 with TRBJ2-7; 10 nucleotides agree with TRBD2. The V gene's germline CDR1 is PRHDT and CDR2 FYEKMQ (reference sequence). The ends lost 0 bases at V and 4 bases at J; junction bases unmatched: 9. This CDR3 is 17 amino acids long. The DNA for the CDR3 is TGTGCCAGCAGCTTAGGCCCCCCGGCTAGCGGGAGTTACGAGCAGTACTTC. As protein: CASSLGPPASGSYEQYF.

CDR3 nucleotides: TGCGCCAGCAGCTTGGGGACAGGGGGTGGCACAGATACGCAGTATTTT. This codes for CASSLGTGGGTDTQYF. This chain connects TRBV5-1 to TRBJ2-3, with TRBD1 matching over 10 bases. The ends lost 0 bases at V and 1 base at J; junction bases unmatched: 2. CDR1 is SGHRS, CDR2 YFSETQ, per germline. The CDR3 covers 16 residues. The whole variable domain, filled in from reference TRBV5-1 and TRBJ2-3, reads KAGVTQTPRYLIKTRGQQVTLSCSPISGHRSVSWYQQTPGQGLQFLFEYFSETQRNKGNFPGRFSGRQFSNSRSEMNVSTLELGDSALYLCASSLGTGGGTDTQYFGPGTRLTVL.

As DNA, the CDR3 is TGTGCCAGCAGTCAAGCGGGAGGGCCAAGAGATACGCAGTATTTT. It specifies CASSQAGGPRDTQYF. The rearrangement links TRBV27 to TRBJ2-3; 10 nucleotides agree with TRBD2. Germline CDR1 MNHEY, CDR2 SMNVEV (reference sequence). The CDR3 runs to 15 residues. V dropped 5 bases and J dropped 5; count of bases not matched to a gene: 7.

The chain carries TRBV18 and TRBJ1-1, with a tentative D call TRBD1 (6 bases). The CDR3 totals 15 residues. The germline V gene encodes CDR1 KGHSH and CDR2 LQKENI. Trimming shortened V by 3 bases and J by 2 bases, and 13 bases separated the two germline ends. The CDR3 is CASSPLGGTNTEAFF. CDR3 nucleotide sequence: TGTGCCAGCTCACCCCTAGGGGGTACAAACACTGAAGCTTTCTTT.

The chain couples TRBV7-9 to TRBJ2-1; D ambiguous. The germline V and J ends were trimmed by 1 base and 7 bases, with 11 bases remaining between them. This CDR3 has 14 residues. Germline V lookup: CDR1 SEHNR, CDR2 FQNEAQ (reference sequence). The CDR3: CASSLGISRNEQFF. For the CDR3, the DNA is TGTGCCAGCAGCTTAGGCATTTCCAGGAATGAGCAGTTCTTC.

V usage is TRBV18 and J usage is TRBJ2-7, with TRBD2 as a possible D gene (5 bases). Germline lookup yields CDR1 KGHSH and CDR2 LQKENI. The V end lost 1 base, the J end lost 2 bases, and 9 bases lay between the germline ends. The CDR3 totals 14 residues. DNA for the CDR3: TGTGCCAGCTCACCACTCGGGGATGCCTACGAGCAGTACTTC. It yields the protein CASSPLGDAYEQYF.

The chain joins TRBV5-1 to TRBJ1-1, with 8 bases identical to TRBD1. Germline V gene lookup returns CDR1 SGHRS and CDR2 YFSETQ. The CDR3 spans 16 residues. After removal of 0 bases from V and 0 bases from J, the junction contained 4 bases not matched to a gene. The CDR3 region is CASSLVAGGLNTEAFF. The DNA of the CDR3 is TGCGCCAGCAGCTTGGTGGCAGGGGGCCTGAACACTGAAGCTTTCTTT.

CDR3: CASSSYRGNTIYF. The CDR3 DNA reads TGTGCCAGCAGTAGTTACAGGGGAAACACCATATATTTT. This chain connects TRBV14 to TRBJ1-3, with D perhaps TRBD1 (5 bases). Trimming took 6 bases from V and 4 from J, leaving 10 bases between them. The CDR3 sequence is 13 residues long. Germline V lookup: CDR1 SGHDN, CDR2 FVKESK.

The chain has TRBV6-5 and TRBJ2-7; 11 positions agree with TRBD1. Trimming took 5 bases from V and 5 from J; bases not matched to a gene: 8. The germline gives CDR1 MNHEY, CDR2 SVGAGI. This CDR3 region has 15 residues. CDR3 in amino acids: CASSPGTGGRNEQYF. The CDR3 DNA sequence: TGTGCCAGCAGTCCCGGGACAGGGGGGAGGAACGAGCAGTACTTC.

This chain joins TRBV11-2 and TRBJ2-7; D is possibly TRBD1 (7 bases). The CDR3 sequence is 15 residues long. The ends were cut back, 5 bases at V and 6 bases at J, with 20 bases in the middle. Germline V gene data show CDR1 as SGHAT and CDR2 as FQNNGV. This chain's CDR3 is CASSLQEGAPFEQYF. The CDR3 region has the DNA TGTGCCAGCAGCCTCCAGGAGGGGGCCCCGTTCGAGCAGTACTTC.

The CDR3 protein is CASRGSNTGELFF. The CDR3, as DNA: TGTGCCAGCAGGGGCTCCAACACCGGGGAGCTGTTTTTT. The genes are TRBV6-6 and TRBJ2-2; D gene unclear. The CDR3 is made up of 13 amino acids. Germline V gene lookup returns CDR1 MNHNY and CDR2 SVGAGI (reference sequence). Trimming removed 6 bases at V and 2 bases at J, with 7 bases between.

J is TRBJ2-1 and V is TRBV9; D is perhaps TRBD2 (5 bases). V lost 0 bases and J lost 1, with 17 bases in between. From germline, CDR1 is SGDLS and CDR2 YYNGEE. This CDR3 region has 18 residues. In DNA form, the CDR3 reads TGTGCCAGCAGCGTAGGGGCAAGAGGGTCGATATCCTACAATGAGCAGTTCTTC. The encoded protein is CASSVGARGSISYNEQFF.

CDR3 DNA sequence: TGTGCCAGCAGTGAAGATGAGCGGAGTATCCAAGAGACCCAGTACTTC. Protein: CASSEDERSIQETQYF. The chain joins TRBV6-1 to TRBJ2-5, with TRBD2 as a possible D gene (5 bases). Germline CDR1 MNHNS, CDR2 SASEGT. The V end lost 1 base, the J end lost 1 base, and 13 bases lay between the germline ends. The CDR3 consists of 16 residues.

The gene calls are TRBV19 and TRBJ1-1; D is unresolved. This CDR3 contains 11 residues. The V end was cut by 6 bases, the J end by 5 bases, with 7 bases between. Germline CDR1 is LNHDA and CDR2 is SQIVND (reference sequence). CDR3 region: CASRRSTEAFF. CDR3 DNA: TGTGCCAGTAGGAGGTCTACTGAAGCTTTCTTT.

Comments on this clone: One end of the junction fails to match germline, which may point to a read error. The chain couples TRBV29-1 to TRBJ1-1; TRBD1 is a possible D gene (5 bases). This CDR3 comprises 14 residues. The germline CDR1 and CDR2 sequences are SQVTM and ANQGSEA. Here the CDR3 reads CTIRSGGMNTEAFF. As DNA, the CDR3 is TGTACTATCAGGTCTGGGGGGATGAACACTGAAGCTTTCTTT.

The V and J genes are TRBV30 and TRBJ2-7; 9 nucleotides agree with TRBD1. The CDR3 sequence is 12 residues long. Looked up from germline, CDR1 is GTSNPN and CDR2 is SVGIG (reference sequence). V lost 5 bases to trimming and J lost 5 bases; unmatched junction nucleotides: 4. As DNA, the CDR3 is TGTGCCTGGGGAACAGGGGGCAACGAGCAGTACTTC. Translation gives CAWGTGGNEQYF.

The chain uses TRBV10-2 and TRBJ1-1; TRBD1 might be the D (5 bases). V was trimmed by 6 bases and J by 0 bases, leaving 11 bases between them. CDR1 WSHSY and CDR2 SAAADI come from the germline V gene. The CDR3 is made up of 14 amino acids. The CDR3 loop is CASRRQRMNTEAFF. In DNA form, the CDR3 reads TGCGCCAGCAGAAGACAGAGAATGAACACTGAAGCTTTCTTT.

The chain combines TRBV30 with TRBJ1-3; D gene ambiguous. CDR1 and CDR2 from the germline V gene are GTSNPN and SVGIG (reference sequence). The CDR3 runs to 14 residues. The ends were cut back, 1 base at V and 0 bases at J, with 7 bases in the middle. In DNA, the CDR3 is TGTGCCTGGAGTGGCGGATACTCTGGAAACACCATATATTTT. Amino acids: CAWSGGYSGNTIYF.

The chain recombines TRBV30 with TRBJ1-2; no clear D gene. Germline CDR1 GTSNPN, CDR2 SVGIG (reference sequence). Trimming took off 4 bases at V and 2 bases at J, with 14 bases between the two ends. The CDR3 consists of 14 residues. In DNA, the CDR3 is TGTGCCTGGAATCGGGAAAGGGCCAACTATGGCTACACCTTC. This sequence encodes CAWNRERANYGYTF. Full variable domain (outside the CDR3, taken from reference TRBV30 and TRBJ1-2): SQTIHQWPATLVQPVGSPLSLECTVEGTSNPNLYWYRQAAGRGLQLLFYSVGIGQISSEVPQNLSASRPQDRQFILSSKKLLLSDSGFYLCAWNRERANYGYTFGSGTRLTVV.

The rearrangement links TRBV7-2 to TRBJ2-2, with D perhaps matching TRBD1 (6 bases). V was cut by 2 bases and J by 7 bases, with 17 bases left in between. The CDR3 extends over 16 amino acids. CDR1 and CDR2 (germline): SGHTA, FQGNSA. The CDR3 sequence: CASSLIGGSAIGELFF. The CDR3, as DNA: TGTGCCAGCAGCTTAATAGGGGGATCGGCGATCGGGGAGCTGTTTTTT.

This chain uses TRBV6-1 with TRBJ1-1; no reliable D call. Looked up from germline, CDR1 is MNHNS and CDR2 is SASEGT. This CDR3 is 14 amino acids long. The ends were cut back, 5 bases at V and 3 bases at J, with 13 bases in the middle. CDR3 in amino acids: CASSRGPMDTEAFF. As DNA, the CDR3 is TGTGCCAGCAGTCGTGGCCCCATGGACACTGAAGCTTTCTTT.